This TCR beta chain comes out of a study of response to subunit inactivated influenza vaccine. Whole-study findings and limits: Authors suggested few new T cells are recruited by each seasonal influenza vaccination.

This clonotype was counted many times. Its target is not known. Germline V lookup: CDR1 MNHNS, CDR2 SASEGT. After removal of 6 bases from V and 7 bases from J, the junction contained 6 bases not matched to a gene. This CDR3 contains 14 residues. TCRdb processed the RT-PCR reads anew with MiXCR; each CDR3 protein has one entry. The sample consists of approximately 480,000 distinct CDR3 sequences, approximately 9.9% of them appearing once. Sequenced material: PBMCs from blood, taken about 40 days after vaccination. This rearrangement joins TRBV6-1 to TRBJ1-4, with TRBD1 matching over 9 bases. The sequence came from a man over 45 who received an inactivated influenza vaccine. CDR3 amino acids: CASSRTGVGEKLFF. CDR3 bases: TGTGCCAGCAGCAGGACAGGGGTTGGTGAAAAACTGTTTTTT.